The clone carrying this TCR beta chain was seen a few times. Antigen specificity is unknown. The entry originates in a study of T-cell memory formation after mild COVID-19. Study-wide results and limits: Some SARS-CoV-2-responding clones were already detected in memory before infection.

TCRdb re-derived calls from the 5' RACE reads in MiXCR, one entry per CDR3 protein. The profile shows over 400,000 distinct CDR3 sequences, 23% of them singletons. This receptor was identified in an adult woman who had mild COVID-19 (a few samples of this study predate the infection). Cell type and time point are not known. Sequenced sample: PBMCs or a T cell subset sorted from them (not recorded which).

The CDR3 DNA sequence: TGTGCCAGCAGCCCAAACAGTAACTATGGCTACACCTTC. Translated, it gives CASSPNSNYGYTF. V gene TRBV7-3 combines with J gene TRBJ1-2; D ambiguous. Trimming removed 5 bases from V and 1 base from J, with 8 bases in between. This CDR3 region has 13 residues. In germline, CDR1 is SGHTA, CDR2 FQGTGA.